Following are 32 T cell receptor beta chains from one sample sequenced in a study of shared clonotypes between healthy human individuals. Naive CD8 cells were CD45RO-negative, positively selected for CCR7, excluding terminally differentiated effector memory CD45RA+ cells. Measured with immunoSEQ multiplex PCR; TCRdb has only the in-frame clones, and not every one. The sample includes around 600,000 clones, approximately 95% of them seen just once. Sequenced: naive CD8+ T cells sorted from blood. The receptors were gathered from a woman between 25 and 40 years old in good health.

The J gene is TRBJ2-2, the V gene TRBV7-2, with 9 bases identical to TRBD1. V lost 3 bases and J lost 7; bases outside the gene matches: 15. Germline lookup yields CDR1 SGHTA and CDR2 FQGNSA. This CDR3 has 18 residues. CDR3 sequence: CASSFPVRTGVYDGELFF. The CDR3 DNA reads as TGTGCCAGCAGCTTTCCCGTCCGGACAGGGGTTTATGACGGGGAGCTGTTTTTT.

The V gene is TRBV7-6, the J gene TRBJ1-3, with 7 bases aligning to TRBD1. CDR1 is SGHVS, CDR2 FNYEAQ, per germline. The CDR3 contains 14 residues. V lost 4 bases, J lost 2 bases, and 2 bases stayed unmatched. The CDR3 DNA is TGTGCCAGCAGCTCAGGGGGACCTGGAAACACCATATATTTT. It codes for CASSSGGPGNTIYF.

The V gene is TRBV29-1, the J gene TRBJ2-7; D uncertain. V was shortened by 7 bases and J by 3 bases, with 10 bases between the two germline ends. Germline loops: CDR1 SQVTM, CDR2 ANQGSEA. CDR3 length equals 11 residues. The CDR3: CSAGGVYEQYF. The CDR3 nucleotides are TGCAGCGCCGGTGGAGTCTACGAGCAGTACTTC.

The chain recombines TRBV29-1 with TRBJ1-1; weak D call: TRBD1 (6 bases). There are 13 residues in the CDR3. Trimming shortened V by 0 bases and J by 3 bases, and 8 bases separated the two germline ends. Germline V CDR1 and CDR2: SQVTM, ANQGSEA. CDR3 amino acids: CSVEDRTDTEAFF. CDR3 DNA: TGCAGCGTTGAAGATCGGACAGACACTGAAGCTTTCTTT. The variable domain in full, with the rest retrieved from reference TRBV29-1 and TRBJ1-1, is SAVISQKPSRDICQRGTSLTIQCQVDSQVTMMFWYRQQPGQSLTLIATANQGSEATYESGFVIDKFPISRPNLTFSTLTVSNMSPEDSSIYLCSVEDRTDTEAFFGQGTRLTVV.

CDR3 sequence: CASSPGRQNYNEQFF. CDR3 DNA sequence: TGCGCCAGCAGCCCGGGACGTCAGAACTACAATGAGCAGTTCTTC. The genes are TRBV5-1 and TRBJ2-1; the D call may be TRBD1 or TRBD2 (5 bases each). The V gene's germline CDR1 is SGHRS and CDR2 YFSETQ. V lost 4 bases and J 3 bases, leaving 14 bases between the germline ends. CDR3 length: 15 amino acids.

This chain joins TRBV5-6 and TRBJ2-5; the match to TRBD2 covers 8 bases. The V gene's germline CDR1 is SGHDT and CDR2 YYEEEE. CDR3 length equals 16 residues. Trimming removed 0 bases from V and 1 base from J; junction bases left unmatched: 5. The CDR3 is CASSLVELAGQETQYF. The CDR3 coding sequence is TGTGCCAGCAGCTTGGTGGAGCTAGCGGGCCAAGAGACCCAGTACTTC.

The chain links TRBV28 to TRBJ1-5, with TRBD1 as a possible D gene (6 bases). Germline V gene sequence: CDR1 MDHEN, CDR2 SYDVKM. Trimming shortened V by 7 bases and J by 3 bases, and 13 bases separated the two germline ends. The CDR3 has 14 amino acids. As DNA, the CDR3 is TGTGCCAGCACCGGGGGGCGAATCAATCAGCCCCAGCATTTT. This codes for CASTGGRINQPQHF.

The chain joins TRBV5-1 to TRBJ2-3, with no clear D. CDR1 is SGHRS and CDR2 is YFSETQ in the germline V gene. V was cut by 3 bases and J by 2 bases, with 13 bases left in between. The CDR3 runs to 15 residues. This CDR3 is CASSSIKATTDTQYF. CDR3 nucleotide sequence: TGCGCCAGCAGCTCAATAAAAGCGACCACAGATACGCAGTATTTT.

As regards this clone: This CDR3 is also generated by other DNA sequences in the sample. This chain links TRBV27 with TRBJ2-7, with 8 bases aligning to TRBD1. Trimming at V came to 6 bases and at J to 7 bases, leaving 5 bases not matched to a gene. CDR3 size: 12 residues. Per the germline V gene, CDR1 is MNHEY and CDR2 is SMNVEV (reference sequence). The CDR3, as DNA: TGTGCCAGCAGCTCAGGGGGCCTGGAGCAGTACTTC. It translates to CASSSGGLEQYF.

The CDR3 nucleotides are TGTGCCAGCAGTTTATTAGGTAATGAGCAGTTCTTC. It specifies CASSLLGNEQFF. This chain links TRBV27 with TRBJ2-1; D remains ambiguous. Trimming shortened V by 1 base and J by 7 bases, and 5 bases separated the two germline ends. This CDR3 spans 12 amino acids. Looked up from germline, CDR1 is MNHEY and CDR2 is SMNVEV (reference sequence).

This rearrangement joins TRBV10-1 to TRBJ2-7, with D possibly being TRBD1 (6 bases). CDR3 length: 13 residues. The V gene's germline CDR1 is WNHNN and CDR2 SYGVQD (reference sequence). Trimming removed 5 bases at V and 2 bases at J, with 10 bases between. CDR3 nucleotides: TGCGCCAGCAGTATAGGACAGACCTACGAGCAGTACTTC. It yields the protein CASSIGQTYEQYF.

The chain has TRBV15 and TRBJ2-6; tentatively, D is TRBD1 (5 bases). The CDR3 contains 15 residues. The germline V gene encodes CDR1 LNHNV and CDR2 YYDKDF (reference sequence). Trimming removed 5 bases at V and 4 bases at J, with 12 bases between. DNA for the CDR3: TGTGCCACCAGCTCCTCAGGGATCGGGGCCAACGTCCTGACTTTC. The encoded protein is CATSSSGIGANVLTF.

The chain couples TRBV4-2 to TRBJ2-3; 8 bases are a match to TRBD2. Trimming at V came to 4 bases and at J to 0 bases, leaving 6 bases not matched to a gene. The germline V gene encodes CDR1 LGHNA and CDR2 YNFKEQ. The CDR3 runs to 16 residues. The CDR3 DNA follows: TGTGCCAGCAGCCCGTTCACTAGCGGAAGCACAGATACGCAGTATTTT. Translating gives CASSPFTSGSTDTQYF.

This chain links TRBV5-1 with TRBJ2-1, with D perhaps matching TRBD2 (5 bases). The length of the CDR3 is 15 residues. Trimming cost V 0 bases and J 4 bases, with 11 bases left between them. Germline V gene data show CDR1 as SGHRS and CDR2 as YFSETQ. CDR3 amino acids: CASSLDSVSYNEQFF. The CDR3 DNA is TGCGCCAGCAGCTTGGATAGCGTCTCATACAATGAGCAGTTCTTC.

The rearrangement joins TRBV6-5 to TRBJ1-5; TRBD1 agrees at 9 bases. Germline lookup yields CDR1 MNHEY and CDR2 SVGAGI. After removal of 3 bases from V and 7 bases from J, the junction contained 10 bases not matched to a gene. CDR3 length: 16 residues. This CDR3 reads CASSYPTGGWEQPQHF. CDR3 sequence (DNA): TGTGCCAGCAGTTATCCGACAGGGGGATGGGAACAGCCCCAGCATTTT.

The genes are TRBV7-9 and TRBJ2-1, with 9 bases that match TRBD2. V lost 4 bases and J lost 2; bases outside the gene matches: 3. The germline V gene encodes CDR1 SEHNR and CDR2 FQNEAQ (reference sequence). The CDR3 contains 15 residues. This CDR3 reads CASSSGGGAYNEQFF. The CDR3 region has the DNA TGTGCCAGCAGCTCTGGCGGGGGGGCCTACAATGAGCAGTTCTTC.

This rearrangement joins TRBV19 to TRBJ1-5; D is perhaps TRBD1 (6 bases). The CDR3 totals 16 residues. CDR1 is LNHDA, CDR2 SQIVND, per germline (reference sequence). Trimming shortened V by 7 bases and J by 0 bases, and 16 bases separated the two germline ends. CDR3 nucleotides: TGTGCCAGTAACATGGGGGGGCAGCATAGCAATCAGCCCCAGCATTTT. Translation gives CASNMGGQHSNQPQHF.

This chain joins TRBV5-7 and TRBJ1-5, with unresolved D. TRBV5-7 is labeled an ORF, and its function is uncertain. V was pared by 4 bases and J by 0 bases, with 14 bases between. The CDR3 loop spans 16 amino acids. DNA of the CDR3: TGTGCCAGCAGCCCTAGGAAGAAGAATAGCAATCAGCCCCAGCATTTT. This encodes CASSPRKKNSNQPQHF.

V and J are TRBV13 and TRBJ2-7; D gene unclear. Germline CDR1 reads PRHDT; CDR2 reads FYEKMQ (reference sequence). The CDR3 is made up of 12 amino acids. Deletions cut 3 bases from V and 2 bases from J, with 5 bases between. Here the CDR3 reads CASSFTAYEQYF. The CDR3 DNA reads TGTGCCAGCAGCTTCACTGCCTACGAGCAGTACTTC.

The chain recombines TRBV29-1 with TRBJ2-5, with unresolved D. CDR1 and CDR2 (germline): SQVTM, ANQGSEA. The CDR3 contains 13 residues. Trimming shortened V by 5 bases and J by 1 base, and 11 bases separated the two germline ends. This CDR3 is CSVFSTRQETQYF. The CDR3 DNA sequence: TGCAGCGTTTTTAGTACCCGCCAAGAGACCCAGTACTTC.

This chain links TRBV7-8 with TRBJ2-3; TRBD2 agrees at 8 bases. Germline V gene lookup returns CDR1 SGHVS and CDR2 FQNEAQ. CDR3 length: 18 amino acids. The V segment lost 4 bases and the J segment 0 bases; nucleotides outside the gene matches: 12. The CDR3 here is CASSSPRGLAGSTDTQYF. The CDR3 DNA is TGTGCCAGCAGCTCTCCGAGGGGCCTAGCGGGCAGCACAGATACGCAGTATTTT.

The V call is TRBV7-9, the J call TRBJ2-7; D might be TRBD2 (6 bases). Germline V gene data show CDR1 as SEHNR and CDR2 as FQNEAQ (reference sequence). The CDR3 covers 16 residues. Deletions cut 3 bases from V and 6 bases from J, with 21 bases between. CDR3 DNA sequence: TGTGCCAGCAGCTTGGCTCGCGGCGGGATAGGGGTCGAGCAGTACTTC. Protein sequence: CASSLARGGIGVEQYF.

The chain has TRBV7-9 and TRBJ1-2, with D possibly TRBD1 on 6 matching bases. The CDR3 contains 13 residues. Germline values: CDR1 SEHNR, CDR2 FQNEAQ (reference sequence). Trimming removed 5 bases from V and 6 bases from J, with 13 bases in between. The DNA of the CDR3 is TGTGCCAGCAGCCTCGGGGGGGGCGATGGCTACACCTTC. This translates into CASSLGGGDGYTF.

This clone was found once. The gene calls are TRBV5-1 and TRBJ1-1, with 8 bases aligning to TRBD1. Germline CDR1 and CDR2: SGHRS and YFSETQ. The V and J ends lost 0 bases and 7 bases, in that order; junction bases with no gene match: 5. This CDR3 contains 14 residues. The chain's CDR3 is CASSLAGTGNEAFF. Written as DNA, the CDR3 is TGCGCCAGCAGCTTGGCGGGGACAGGCAATGAAGCTTTCTTT.

V and J are TRBV28 and TRBJ2-1; 7 bases agree with TRBD1. From germline, CDR1 is MDHEN and CDR2 SYDVKM. CDR3 length: 15 residues. V shed 8 bases and J 0 bases; nucleotides not matched to a gene: 7. The DNA of the CDR3 is TGTGCCAGCCGAATGACAGGGAGCTCCTACAATGAGCAGTTCTTC. Its translation is CASRMTGSSYNEQFF.

This sequence joins TRBV5-4 and TRBJ1-1; D is perhaps TRBD1 (5 bases). Germline values: CDR1 SGHNT, CDR2 YYREEE (reference sequence). This CDR3 has 14 residues. With 4 bases removed from V and 1 base from J, the gap between germline ends came to 11 bases. CDR3 nucleotide sequence: TGTGCCAGCAGCCCCAGGGACGGGAACACTGAAGCTTTCTTT. This codes for CASSPRDGNTEAFF.

As to this clone: Compared with germline, one end of the junction differs, possibly owing to a read error. The chain carries TRBV5-1 and TRBJ2-7; a weak D match, TRBD1 (6 bases). CDR1 SGHRS and CDR2 YFSETQ come from the germline V gene. The CDR3 length is 15 residues. CDR3 amino acids: CASSLGVDSRSPADF. The CDR3 DNA reads as TGCGCCAGCAGCTTGGGGGTGGACAGCCGATCCCCCGCCGACTTC.

This chain links TRBV28 with TRBJ2-2, with 8 bases matching TRBD1. This CDR3 comprises 16 residues. V shed 1 base, J shed 4 bases, and the junction held 5 bases outside the gene matches. Germline CDR1 and CDR2: MDHEN and SYDVKM. CDR3 DNA: TGTGCCAGCAGTTTATACCGGACAGGGCCCACCGGGGAGCTGTTTTTT. Its protein product is CASSLYRTGPTGELFF.

The rearrangement uses TRBV9 and TRBJ2-5, with a possible D match to TRBD1 (5 bases). The J call may not be correct, given that the DNA end is closer to TRBJ2-7. This CDR3 has 13 amino acids. Germline values: CDR1 SGDLS, CDR2 YYNGEE. CDR3 protein: CASSVDPGNEQYF. CDR3 bases: TGTGCCAGCAGCGTTGACCCAGGGAACGAGCAGTACTTC.

This clone was seen a single time. The V gene is TRBV14, the J gene TRBJ2-7, with 8 nucleotides matching TRBD2. Unmatched junction bases numbered 6, after V lost 0 bases and J lost 2 bases. This CDR3 contains 16 residues. Germline CDR1 is SGHDN and CDR2 is FVKESK. The CDR3 region is CASSQDPSGSTYEQYF. The DNA of the CDR3 is TGTGCCAGCAGCCAAGACCCGAGCGGGAGCACCTACGAGCAGTACTTC.

CDR3 loop: CASSLRVSEAFF. The CDR3 nucleotides are TGTGCCAGCAGCCTCAGGGTTTCTGAAGCTTTCTTT. The gene calls are TRBV16 and TRBJ1-1; perhaps TRBD1 as D (5 bases). V lost 4 bases and J 6 bases, leaving 9 bases between the germline ends. Germline CDR1 is KGHSY and CDR2 is FQNENV. This CDR3 spans 12 amino acids.

V is TRBV7-8 and J is TRBJ2-1; maybe TRBD2 (5 bases). This CDR3 has 13 residues. Trimming removed 5 bases from V and 4 bases from J, with 9 bases in between. The germline V gene encodes CDR1 SGHVS and CDR2 FQNEAQ. CDR3 in DNA: TGTGCCAGCAGCCCGGAGGCGTACAATGAGCAGTTCTTC. Protein sequence: CASSPEAYNEQFF.